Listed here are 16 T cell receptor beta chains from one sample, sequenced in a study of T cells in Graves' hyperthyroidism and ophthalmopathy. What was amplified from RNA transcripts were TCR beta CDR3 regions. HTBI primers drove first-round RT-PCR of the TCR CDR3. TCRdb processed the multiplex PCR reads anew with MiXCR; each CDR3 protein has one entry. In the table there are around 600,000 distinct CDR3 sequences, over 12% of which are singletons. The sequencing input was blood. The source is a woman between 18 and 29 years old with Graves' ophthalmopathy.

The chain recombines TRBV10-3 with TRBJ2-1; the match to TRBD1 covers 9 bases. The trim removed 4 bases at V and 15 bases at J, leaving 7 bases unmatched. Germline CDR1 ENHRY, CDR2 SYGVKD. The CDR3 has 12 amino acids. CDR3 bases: TGTGCCATCAGTGGGGTGACAGGGGGTATGTTCTTC. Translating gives CAISGVTGGMFF.

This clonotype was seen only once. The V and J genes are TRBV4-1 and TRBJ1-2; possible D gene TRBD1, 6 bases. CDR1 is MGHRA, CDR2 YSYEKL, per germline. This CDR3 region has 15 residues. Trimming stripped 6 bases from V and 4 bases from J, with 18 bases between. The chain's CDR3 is CASSHVDRQSYGYTF. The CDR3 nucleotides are TGCGCCAGCAGTCACGTGGACAGACAGTCCTATGGCTACACCTTC.

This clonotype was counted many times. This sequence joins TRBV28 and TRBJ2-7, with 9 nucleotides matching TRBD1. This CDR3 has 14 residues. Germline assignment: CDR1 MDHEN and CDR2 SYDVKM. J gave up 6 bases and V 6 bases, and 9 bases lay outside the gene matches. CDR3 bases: TGTGCCAGCAGCCGGGACAGGGAAGTTTCCGAGCAGTACTTC. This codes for CASSRDREVSEQYF.

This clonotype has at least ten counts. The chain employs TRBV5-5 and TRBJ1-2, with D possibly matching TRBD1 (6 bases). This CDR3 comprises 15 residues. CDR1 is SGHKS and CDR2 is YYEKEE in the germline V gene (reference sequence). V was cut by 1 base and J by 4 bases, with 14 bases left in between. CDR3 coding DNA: TGTGCCAGCAGCTTGACCGGGGGCCCCTCCTATGGCTACACCTTC. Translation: CASSLTGGPSYGYTF.

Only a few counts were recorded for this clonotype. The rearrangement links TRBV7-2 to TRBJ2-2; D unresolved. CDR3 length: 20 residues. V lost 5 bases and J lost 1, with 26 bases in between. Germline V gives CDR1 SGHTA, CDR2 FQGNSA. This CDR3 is CASSPIWPRSLLVNTGELFF. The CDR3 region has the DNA TGTGCCAGCAGCCCTATTTGGCCTAGATCCCTTCTTGTGAACACCGGGGAGCTGTTTTTT.

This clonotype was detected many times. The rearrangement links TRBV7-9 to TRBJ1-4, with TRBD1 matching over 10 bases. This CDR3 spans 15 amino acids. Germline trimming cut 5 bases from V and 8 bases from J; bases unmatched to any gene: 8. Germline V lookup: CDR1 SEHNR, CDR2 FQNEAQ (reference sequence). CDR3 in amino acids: CASSRAGTGAEKLFF. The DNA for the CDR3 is TGTGCCAGCAGCCGAGCCGGGACAGGGGCGGAAAAACTGTTTTTT.

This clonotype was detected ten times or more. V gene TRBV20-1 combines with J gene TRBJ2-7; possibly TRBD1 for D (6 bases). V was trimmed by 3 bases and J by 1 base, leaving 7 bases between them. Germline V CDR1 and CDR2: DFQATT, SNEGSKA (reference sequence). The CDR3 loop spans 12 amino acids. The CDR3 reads CSASTGSYEQYF. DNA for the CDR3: TGCAGTGCTAGCACAGGGTCCTACGAGCAGTACTTC.

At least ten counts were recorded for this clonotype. This chain's CDR3 is CASSLEYQGNEQFF. CDR3 in DNA: TGTGCCAGCAGTTTAGAGTATCAGGGGAATGAGCAGTTCTTC. This chain connects TRBV12-3 or TRBV12-4 to TRBJ2-1, with D possibly being TRBD1 (6 bases). Between the trimmed V and J ends, which lost 1 base and 7 bases, there was a span of 11 bases. The CDR3 is made up of 14 amino acids.

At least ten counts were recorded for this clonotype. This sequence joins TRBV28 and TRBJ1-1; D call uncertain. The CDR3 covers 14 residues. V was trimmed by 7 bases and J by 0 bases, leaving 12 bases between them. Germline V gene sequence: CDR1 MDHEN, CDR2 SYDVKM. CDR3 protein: CASTSPAMNTEAFF. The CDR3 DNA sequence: TGTGCCAGCACCTCCCCAGCCATGAACACTGAAGCTTTCTTT.

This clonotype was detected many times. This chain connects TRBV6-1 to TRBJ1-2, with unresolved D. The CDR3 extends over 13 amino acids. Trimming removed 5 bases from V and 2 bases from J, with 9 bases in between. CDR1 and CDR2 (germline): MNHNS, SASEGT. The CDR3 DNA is TGTGCCAGCAGTCAGACACAAAACTATGGCTACACCTTC. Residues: CASSQTQNYGYTF.

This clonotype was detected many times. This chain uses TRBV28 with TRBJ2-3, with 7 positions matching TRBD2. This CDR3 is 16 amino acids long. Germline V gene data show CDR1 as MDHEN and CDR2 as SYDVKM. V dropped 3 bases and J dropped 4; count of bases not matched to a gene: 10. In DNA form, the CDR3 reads TGTGCCAGCAGTTTTCGTCCAGCGGGGCCCGCAGATACGCAGTATTTT. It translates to CASSFRPAGPADTQYF.

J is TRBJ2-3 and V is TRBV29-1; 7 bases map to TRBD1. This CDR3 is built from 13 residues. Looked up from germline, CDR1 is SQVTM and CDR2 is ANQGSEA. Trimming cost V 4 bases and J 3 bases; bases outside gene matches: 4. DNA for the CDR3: TGCAGCGTTGCTCCGACAGGGACAGATACGCAGTATTTT. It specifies CSVAPTGTDTQYF.

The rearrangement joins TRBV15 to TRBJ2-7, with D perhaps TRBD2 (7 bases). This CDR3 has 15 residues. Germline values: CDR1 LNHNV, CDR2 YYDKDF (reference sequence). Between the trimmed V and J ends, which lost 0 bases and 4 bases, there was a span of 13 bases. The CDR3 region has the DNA TGTGCCACCAGCAGAGACGCGGGGGCGCCGTACGAGCAGTACTTC. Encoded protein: CATSRDAGAPYEQYF.

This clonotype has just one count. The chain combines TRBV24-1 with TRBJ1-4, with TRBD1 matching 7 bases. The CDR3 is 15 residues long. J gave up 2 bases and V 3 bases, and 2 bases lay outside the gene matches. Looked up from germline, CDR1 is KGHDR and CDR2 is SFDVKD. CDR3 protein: CATSDRTGTNEKLFF. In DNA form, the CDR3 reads TGTGCCACCAGTGATCGGACAGGTACTAATGAAAAACTGTTTTTT.

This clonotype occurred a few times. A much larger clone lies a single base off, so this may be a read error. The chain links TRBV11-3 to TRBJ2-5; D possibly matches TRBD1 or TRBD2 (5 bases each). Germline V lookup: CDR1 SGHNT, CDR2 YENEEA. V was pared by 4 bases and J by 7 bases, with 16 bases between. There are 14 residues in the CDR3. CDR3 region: CASSWLSGLGTQYF. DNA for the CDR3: TGTGCCAGCAGCTGGCTGTCGGGGCTGGGGACCCAGTACTTC.

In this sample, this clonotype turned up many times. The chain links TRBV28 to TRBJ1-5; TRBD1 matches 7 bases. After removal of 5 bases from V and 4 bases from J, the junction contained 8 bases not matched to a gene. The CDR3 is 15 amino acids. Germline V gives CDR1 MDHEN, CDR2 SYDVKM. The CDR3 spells CASSTRRGRNQPQHF. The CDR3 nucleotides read TGTGCCAGCAGTACCCGGAGGGGGCGGAATCAGCCCCAGCATTTT. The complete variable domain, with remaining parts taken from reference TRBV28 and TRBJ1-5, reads DVKVTQSSRYLVKRTGEKVFLECVQDMDHENMFWYRQDPGLGLRLIYFSYDVKMKEKGDIPEGYSVSREKKERFSLILESASTNQTSMYLCASSTRRGRNQPQHFGDGTRLSIL.